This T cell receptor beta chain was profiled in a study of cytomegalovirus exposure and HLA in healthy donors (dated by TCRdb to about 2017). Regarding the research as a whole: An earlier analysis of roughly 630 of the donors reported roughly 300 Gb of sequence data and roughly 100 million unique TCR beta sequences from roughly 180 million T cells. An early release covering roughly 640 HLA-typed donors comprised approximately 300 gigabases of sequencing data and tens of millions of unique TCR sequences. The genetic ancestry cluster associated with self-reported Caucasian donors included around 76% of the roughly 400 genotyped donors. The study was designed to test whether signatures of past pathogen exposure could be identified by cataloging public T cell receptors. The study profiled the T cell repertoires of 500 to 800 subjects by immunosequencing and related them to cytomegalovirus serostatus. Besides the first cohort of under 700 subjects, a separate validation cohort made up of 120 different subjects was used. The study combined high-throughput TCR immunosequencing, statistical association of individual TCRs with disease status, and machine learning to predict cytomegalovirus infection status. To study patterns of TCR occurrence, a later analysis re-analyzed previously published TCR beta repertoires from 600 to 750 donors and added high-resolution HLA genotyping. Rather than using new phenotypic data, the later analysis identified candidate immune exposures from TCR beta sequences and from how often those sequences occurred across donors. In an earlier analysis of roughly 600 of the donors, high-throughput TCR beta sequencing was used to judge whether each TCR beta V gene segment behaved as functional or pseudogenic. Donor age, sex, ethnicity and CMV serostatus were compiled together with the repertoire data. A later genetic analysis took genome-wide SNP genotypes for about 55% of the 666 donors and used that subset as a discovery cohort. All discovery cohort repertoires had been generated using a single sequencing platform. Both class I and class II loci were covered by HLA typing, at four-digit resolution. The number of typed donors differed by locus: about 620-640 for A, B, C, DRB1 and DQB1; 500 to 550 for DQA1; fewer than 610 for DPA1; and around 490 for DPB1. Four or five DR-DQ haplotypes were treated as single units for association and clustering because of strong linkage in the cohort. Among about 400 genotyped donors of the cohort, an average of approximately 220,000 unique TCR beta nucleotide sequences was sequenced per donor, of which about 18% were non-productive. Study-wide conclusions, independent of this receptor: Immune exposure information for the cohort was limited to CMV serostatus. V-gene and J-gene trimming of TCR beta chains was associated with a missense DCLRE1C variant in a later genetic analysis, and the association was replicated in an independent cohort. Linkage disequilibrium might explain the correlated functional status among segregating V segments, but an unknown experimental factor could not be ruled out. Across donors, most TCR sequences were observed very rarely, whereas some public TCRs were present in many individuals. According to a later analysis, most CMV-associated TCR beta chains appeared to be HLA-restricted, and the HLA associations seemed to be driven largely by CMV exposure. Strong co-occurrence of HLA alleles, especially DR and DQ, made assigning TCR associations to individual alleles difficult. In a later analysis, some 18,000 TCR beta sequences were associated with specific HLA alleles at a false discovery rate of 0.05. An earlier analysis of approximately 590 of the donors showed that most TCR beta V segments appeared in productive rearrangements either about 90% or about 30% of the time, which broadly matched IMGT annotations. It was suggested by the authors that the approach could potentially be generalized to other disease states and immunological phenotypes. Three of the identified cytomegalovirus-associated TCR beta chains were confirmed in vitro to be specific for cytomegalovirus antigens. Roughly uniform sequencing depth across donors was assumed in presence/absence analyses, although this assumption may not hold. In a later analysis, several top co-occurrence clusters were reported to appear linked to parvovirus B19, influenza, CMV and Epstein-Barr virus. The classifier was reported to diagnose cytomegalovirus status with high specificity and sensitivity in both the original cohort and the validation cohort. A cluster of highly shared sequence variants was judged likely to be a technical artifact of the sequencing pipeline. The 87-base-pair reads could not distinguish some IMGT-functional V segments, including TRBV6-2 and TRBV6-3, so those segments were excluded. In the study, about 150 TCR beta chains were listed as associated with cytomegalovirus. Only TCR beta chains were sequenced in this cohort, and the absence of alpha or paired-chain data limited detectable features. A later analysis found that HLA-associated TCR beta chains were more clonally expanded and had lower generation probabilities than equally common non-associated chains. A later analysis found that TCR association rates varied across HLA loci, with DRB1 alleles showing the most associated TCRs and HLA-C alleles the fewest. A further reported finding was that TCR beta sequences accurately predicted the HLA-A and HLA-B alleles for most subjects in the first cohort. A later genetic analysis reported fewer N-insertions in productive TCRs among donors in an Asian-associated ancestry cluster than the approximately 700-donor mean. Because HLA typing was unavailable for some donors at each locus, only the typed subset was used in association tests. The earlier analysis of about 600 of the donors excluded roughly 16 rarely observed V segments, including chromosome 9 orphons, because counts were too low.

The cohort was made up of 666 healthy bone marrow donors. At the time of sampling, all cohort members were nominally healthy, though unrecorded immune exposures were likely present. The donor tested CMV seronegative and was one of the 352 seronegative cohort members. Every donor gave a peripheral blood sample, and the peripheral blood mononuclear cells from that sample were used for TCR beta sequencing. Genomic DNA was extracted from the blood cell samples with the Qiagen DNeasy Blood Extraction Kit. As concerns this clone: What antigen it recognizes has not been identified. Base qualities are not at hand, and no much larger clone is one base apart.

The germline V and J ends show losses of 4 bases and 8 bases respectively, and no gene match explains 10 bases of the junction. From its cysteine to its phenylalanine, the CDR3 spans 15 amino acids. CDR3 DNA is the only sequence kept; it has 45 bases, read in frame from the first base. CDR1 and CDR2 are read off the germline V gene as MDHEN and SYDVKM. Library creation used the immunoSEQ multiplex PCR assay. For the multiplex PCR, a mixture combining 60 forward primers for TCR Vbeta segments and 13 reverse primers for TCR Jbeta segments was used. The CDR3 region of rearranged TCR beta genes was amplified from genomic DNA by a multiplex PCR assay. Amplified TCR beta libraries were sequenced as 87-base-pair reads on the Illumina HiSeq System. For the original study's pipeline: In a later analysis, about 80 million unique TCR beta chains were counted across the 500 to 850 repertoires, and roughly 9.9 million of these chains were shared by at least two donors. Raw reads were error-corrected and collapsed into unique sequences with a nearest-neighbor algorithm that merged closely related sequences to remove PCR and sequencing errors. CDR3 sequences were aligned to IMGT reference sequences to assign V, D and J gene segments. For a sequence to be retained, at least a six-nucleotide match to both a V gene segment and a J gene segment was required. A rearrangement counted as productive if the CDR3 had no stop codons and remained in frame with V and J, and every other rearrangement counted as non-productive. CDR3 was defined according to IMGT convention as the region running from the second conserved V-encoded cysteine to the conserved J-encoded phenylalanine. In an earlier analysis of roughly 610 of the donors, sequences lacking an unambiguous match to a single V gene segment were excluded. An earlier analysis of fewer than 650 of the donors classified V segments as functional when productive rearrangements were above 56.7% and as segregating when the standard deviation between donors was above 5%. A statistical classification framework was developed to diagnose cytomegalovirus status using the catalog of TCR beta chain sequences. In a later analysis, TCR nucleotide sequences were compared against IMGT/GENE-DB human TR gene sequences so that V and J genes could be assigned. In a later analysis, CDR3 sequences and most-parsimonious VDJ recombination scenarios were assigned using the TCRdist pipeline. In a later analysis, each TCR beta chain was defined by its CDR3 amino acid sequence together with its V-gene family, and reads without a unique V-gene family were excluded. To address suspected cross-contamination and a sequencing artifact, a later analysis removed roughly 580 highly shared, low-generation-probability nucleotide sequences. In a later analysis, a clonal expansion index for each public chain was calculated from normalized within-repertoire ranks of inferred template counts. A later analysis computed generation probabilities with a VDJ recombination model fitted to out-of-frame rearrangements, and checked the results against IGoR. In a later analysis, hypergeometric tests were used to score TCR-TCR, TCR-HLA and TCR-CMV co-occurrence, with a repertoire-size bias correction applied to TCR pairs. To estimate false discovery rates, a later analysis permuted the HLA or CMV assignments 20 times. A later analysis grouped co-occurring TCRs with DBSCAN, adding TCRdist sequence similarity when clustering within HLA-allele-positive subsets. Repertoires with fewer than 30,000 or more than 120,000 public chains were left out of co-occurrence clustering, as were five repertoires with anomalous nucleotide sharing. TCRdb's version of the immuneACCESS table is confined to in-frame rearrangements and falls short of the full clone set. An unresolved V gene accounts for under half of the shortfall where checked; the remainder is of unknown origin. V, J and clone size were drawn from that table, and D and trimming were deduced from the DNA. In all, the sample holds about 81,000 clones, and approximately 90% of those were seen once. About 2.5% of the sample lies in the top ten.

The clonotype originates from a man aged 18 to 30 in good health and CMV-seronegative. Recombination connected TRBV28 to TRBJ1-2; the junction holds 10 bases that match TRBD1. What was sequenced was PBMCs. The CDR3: CASSWTGTGEEGYTF. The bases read TGTGCCAGCAGTTGGACCGGGACAGGGGAGGAGGGCTACACCTTC.